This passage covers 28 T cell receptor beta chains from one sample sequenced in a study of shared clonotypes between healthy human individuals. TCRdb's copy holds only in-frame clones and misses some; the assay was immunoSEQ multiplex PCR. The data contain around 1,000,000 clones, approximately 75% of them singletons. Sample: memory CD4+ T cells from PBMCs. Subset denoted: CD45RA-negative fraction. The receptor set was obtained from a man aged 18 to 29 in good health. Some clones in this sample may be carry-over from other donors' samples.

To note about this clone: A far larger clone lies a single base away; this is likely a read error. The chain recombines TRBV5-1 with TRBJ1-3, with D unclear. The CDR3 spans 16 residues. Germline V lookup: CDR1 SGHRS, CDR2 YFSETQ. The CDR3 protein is CAGSLGLRDSGNTIYF. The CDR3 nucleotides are TGCGCCGGCAGCTTGGGATTACGGGACTCTGGAAACACCATATATTTT.

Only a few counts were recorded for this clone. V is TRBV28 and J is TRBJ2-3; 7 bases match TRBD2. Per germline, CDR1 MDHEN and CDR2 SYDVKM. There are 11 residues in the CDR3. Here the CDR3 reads CAAGSTDTQYF. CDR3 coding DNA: TGTGCAGCGGGGAGCACAGATACGCAGTATTTT.

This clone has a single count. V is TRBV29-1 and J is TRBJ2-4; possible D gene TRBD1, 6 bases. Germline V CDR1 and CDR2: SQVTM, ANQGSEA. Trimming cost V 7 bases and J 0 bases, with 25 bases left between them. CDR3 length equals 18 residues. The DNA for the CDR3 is TGCAGCGCTCAAACGCCATTAGACAGGCCTCTAGCCAAAAACATTCAGTACTTC. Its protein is CSAQTPLDRPLAKNIQYF.

The CDR3 nucleotides read TGTGCCAGCAGTTACTCGTCCGGGAGGCACTCCTACGAGCAGTACTTC. Its protein product is CASSYSSGRHSYEQYF. This chain links TRBV6-5 with TRBJ2-7, with TRBD2 matching over 7 bases. CDR3 length: 16 amino acids. The germline CDR1 and CDR2 sequences are MNHEY and SVGAGI. Losses at the gene ends were 0 bases for V and 0 bases for J; bases not matched to a gene: 5.

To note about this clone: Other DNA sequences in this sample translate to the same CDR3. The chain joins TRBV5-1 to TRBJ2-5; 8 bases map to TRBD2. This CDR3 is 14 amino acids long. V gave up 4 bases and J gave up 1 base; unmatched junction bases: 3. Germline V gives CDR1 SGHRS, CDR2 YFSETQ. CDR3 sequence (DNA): TGCGCCAGCAGCCCTACTAGCGGCCAAGAGACCCAGTACTTC. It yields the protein CASSPTSGQETQYF.

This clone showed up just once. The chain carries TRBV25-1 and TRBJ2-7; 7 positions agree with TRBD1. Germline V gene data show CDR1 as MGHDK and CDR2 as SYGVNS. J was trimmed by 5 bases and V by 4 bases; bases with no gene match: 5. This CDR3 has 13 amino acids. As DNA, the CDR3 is TGTGCCAGCAGTGGACAGGGTTCCCACGAGCAGTACTTC. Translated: CASSGQGSHEQYF.

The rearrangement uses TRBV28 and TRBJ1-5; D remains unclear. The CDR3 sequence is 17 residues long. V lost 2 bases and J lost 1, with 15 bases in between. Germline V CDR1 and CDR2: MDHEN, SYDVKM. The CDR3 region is CASSLGEGGLSNQPQHF. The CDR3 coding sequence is TGTGCCAGCAGTTTAGGGGAGGGCGGTCTCAGCAATCAGCCCCAGCATTTT.

Here the CDR3 reads CASSSDGGRNQPQHF. The CDR3 DNA is TGTGCCAGCAGCTCCGACGGGGGGCGGAATCAGCCCCAGCATTTT. The chain employs TRBV7-8 and TRBJ1-5; TRBD1 might be the D (6 bases). Germline CDR1 reads SGHVS; CDR2 reads FQNEAQ. Trimming took off 4 bases at V and 4 bases at J, with 14 bases between the two ends. The CDR3 runs to 15 residues.

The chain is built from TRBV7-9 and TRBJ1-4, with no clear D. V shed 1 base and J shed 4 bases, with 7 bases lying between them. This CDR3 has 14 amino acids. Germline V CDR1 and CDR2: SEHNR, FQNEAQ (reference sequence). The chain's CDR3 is CASSLGLNNEKLFF. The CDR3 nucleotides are TGTGCCAGCAGCTTAGGTCTGAATAATGAAAAACTGTTTTTT.

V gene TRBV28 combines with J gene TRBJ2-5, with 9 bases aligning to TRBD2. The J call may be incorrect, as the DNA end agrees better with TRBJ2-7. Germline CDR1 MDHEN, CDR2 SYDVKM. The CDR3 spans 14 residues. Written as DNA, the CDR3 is TGTGCCAGCAGCTTAGCGGGAGTCTCCTACGAGCAGTACTTC. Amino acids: CASSLAGVSYEQYF.

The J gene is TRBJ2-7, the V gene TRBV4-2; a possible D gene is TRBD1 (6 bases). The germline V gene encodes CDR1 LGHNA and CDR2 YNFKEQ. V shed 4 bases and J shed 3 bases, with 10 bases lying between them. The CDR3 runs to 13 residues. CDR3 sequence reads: CASSRGQSYEQYF. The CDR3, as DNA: TGTGCCAGCAGCCGTGGACAGAGCTACGAGCAGTACTTC.

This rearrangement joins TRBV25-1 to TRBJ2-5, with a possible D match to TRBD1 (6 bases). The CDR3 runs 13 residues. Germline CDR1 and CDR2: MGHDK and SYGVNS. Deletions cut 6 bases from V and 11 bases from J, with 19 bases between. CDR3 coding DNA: TGTGCCAGCAGGACCGGGACAATGGGGGAGCAGTACTTC. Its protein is CASRTGTMGEQYF.

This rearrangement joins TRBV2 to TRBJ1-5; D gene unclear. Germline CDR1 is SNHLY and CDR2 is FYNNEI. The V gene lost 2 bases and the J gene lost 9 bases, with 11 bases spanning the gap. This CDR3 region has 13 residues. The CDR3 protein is CASSELTGVPQHF. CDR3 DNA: TGTGCCAGCAGTGAACTCACCGGCGTGCCCCAGCATTTT.

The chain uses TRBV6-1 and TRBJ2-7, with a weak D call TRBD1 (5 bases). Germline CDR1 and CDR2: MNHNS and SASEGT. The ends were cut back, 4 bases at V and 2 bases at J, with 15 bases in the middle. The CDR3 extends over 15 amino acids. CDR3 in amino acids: CASSARRQGTYEQYF. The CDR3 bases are TGTGCCAGCAGTGCTAGACGTCAGGGAACCTACGAGCAGTACTTC.

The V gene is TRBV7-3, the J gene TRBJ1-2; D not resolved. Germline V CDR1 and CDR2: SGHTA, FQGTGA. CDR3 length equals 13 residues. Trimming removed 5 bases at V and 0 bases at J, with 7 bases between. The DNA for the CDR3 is TGTGCCAGCAGCCCCCGGGCTAACTATGGCTACACCTTC. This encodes CASSPRANYGYTF.

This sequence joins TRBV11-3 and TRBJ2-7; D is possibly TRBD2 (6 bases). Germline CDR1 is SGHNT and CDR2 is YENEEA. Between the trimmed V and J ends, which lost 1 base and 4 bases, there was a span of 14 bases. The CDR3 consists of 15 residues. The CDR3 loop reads CASSLGAGSGYEQYF. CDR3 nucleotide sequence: TGTGCCAGCAGCTTAGGGGCGGGGAGCGGTTACGAGCAGTACTTC.

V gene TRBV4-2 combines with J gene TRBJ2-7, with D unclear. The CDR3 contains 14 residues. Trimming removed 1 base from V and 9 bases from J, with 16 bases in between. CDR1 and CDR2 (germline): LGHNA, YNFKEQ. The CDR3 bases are TGTGCCAGCAGCCAAGGACCCGCCGAGGAAGGGCAGTACTTC. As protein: CASSQGPAEEGQYF.

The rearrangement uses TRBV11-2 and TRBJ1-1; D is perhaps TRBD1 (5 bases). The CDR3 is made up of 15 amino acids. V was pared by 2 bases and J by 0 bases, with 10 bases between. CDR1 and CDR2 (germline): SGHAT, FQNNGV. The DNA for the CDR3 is TGTGCCAGCAGCTTAAGAGGGGAGGTGAACACTGAAGCTTTCTTT. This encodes CASSLRGEVNTEAFF.

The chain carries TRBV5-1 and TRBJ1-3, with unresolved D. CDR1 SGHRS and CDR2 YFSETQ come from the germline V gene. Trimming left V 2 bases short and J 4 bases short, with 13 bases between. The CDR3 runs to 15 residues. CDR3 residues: CASSFTAGTGNTIYF. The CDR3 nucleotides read TGCGCCAGCAGCTTTACAGCAGGAACAGGAAACACCATATATTTT. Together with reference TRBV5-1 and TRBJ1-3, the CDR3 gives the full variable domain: KAGVTQTPRYLIKTRGQQVTLSCSPISGHRSVSWYQQTPGQGLQFLFEYFSETQRNKGNFPGRFSGRQFSNSRSEMNVSTLELGDSALYLCASSFTAGTGNTIYFGEGSWLTVV.

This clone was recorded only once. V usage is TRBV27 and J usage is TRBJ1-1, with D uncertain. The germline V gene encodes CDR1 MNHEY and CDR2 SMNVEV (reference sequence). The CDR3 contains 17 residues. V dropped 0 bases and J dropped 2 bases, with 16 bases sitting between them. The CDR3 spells CASSLSGMGWFNTEAFF. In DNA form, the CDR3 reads TGTGCCAGCAGTTTATCGGGGATGGGATGGTTTAACACTGAAGCTTTCTTT.

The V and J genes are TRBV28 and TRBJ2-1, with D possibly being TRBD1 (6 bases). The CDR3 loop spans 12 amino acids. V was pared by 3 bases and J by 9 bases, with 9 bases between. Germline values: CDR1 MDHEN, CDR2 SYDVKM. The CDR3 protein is CASSLGTFEQFF. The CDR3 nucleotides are TGTGCCAGCAGTTTGGGGACATTTGAGCAGTTCTTC.

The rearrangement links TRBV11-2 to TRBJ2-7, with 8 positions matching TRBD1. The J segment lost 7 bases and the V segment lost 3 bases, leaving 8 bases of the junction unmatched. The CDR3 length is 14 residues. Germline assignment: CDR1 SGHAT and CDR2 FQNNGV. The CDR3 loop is CASSFDRGFGEQYF. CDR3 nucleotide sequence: TGTGCCAGCAGCTTCGACAGGGGATTCGGAGAGCAGTACTTC.

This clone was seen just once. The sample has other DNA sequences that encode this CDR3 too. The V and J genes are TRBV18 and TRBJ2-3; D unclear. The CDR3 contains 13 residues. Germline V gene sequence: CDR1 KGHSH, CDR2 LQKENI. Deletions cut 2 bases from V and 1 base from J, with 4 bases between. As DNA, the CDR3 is TGTGCCAGCTCACCAGCGGGCACAGATACGCAGTATTTT. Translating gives CASSPAGTDTQYF. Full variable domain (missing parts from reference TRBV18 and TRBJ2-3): NAGVMQNPRHLVRRRGQEARLRCSPMKGHSHVYWYRQLPEEGLKFMVYLQKENIIDESGMPKERFSAEFPKEGPSILRIQQVVRGDSAAYFCASSPAGTDTQYFGPGTRLTVL.

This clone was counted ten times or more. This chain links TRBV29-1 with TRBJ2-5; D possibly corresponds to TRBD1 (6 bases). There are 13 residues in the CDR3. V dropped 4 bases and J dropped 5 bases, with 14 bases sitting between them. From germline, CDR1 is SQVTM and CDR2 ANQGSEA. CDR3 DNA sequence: TGCAGCGTTGGGGGGCTTTACGGGGAGACCCAGTACTTC. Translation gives CSVGGLYGETQYF.

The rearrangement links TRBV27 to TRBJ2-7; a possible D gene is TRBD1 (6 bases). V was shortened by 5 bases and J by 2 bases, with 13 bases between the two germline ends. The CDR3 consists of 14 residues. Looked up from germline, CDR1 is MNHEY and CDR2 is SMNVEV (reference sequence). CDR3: CASSPRDIAYEQYF. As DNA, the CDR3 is TGTGCCAGCAGTCCAAGGGACATCGCCTACGAGCAGTACTTC.

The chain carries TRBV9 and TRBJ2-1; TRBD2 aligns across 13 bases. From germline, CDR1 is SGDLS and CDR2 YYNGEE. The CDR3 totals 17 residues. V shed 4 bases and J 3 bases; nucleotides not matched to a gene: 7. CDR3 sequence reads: CASSPWTSGGLYNEQFF. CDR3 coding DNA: TGTGCCAGCAGCCCGTGGACTAGCGGGGGCCTCTACAATGAGCAGTTCTTC.

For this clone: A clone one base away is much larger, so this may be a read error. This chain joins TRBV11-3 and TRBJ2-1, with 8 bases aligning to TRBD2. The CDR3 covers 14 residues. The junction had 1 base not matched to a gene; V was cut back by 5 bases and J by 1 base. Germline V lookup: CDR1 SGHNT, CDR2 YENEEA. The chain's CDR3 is CASSTGGSYNEQFF. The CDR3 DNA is TGTGCCAGCAGCACGGGAGGGTCCTACAATGAGCAGTTCTTC.

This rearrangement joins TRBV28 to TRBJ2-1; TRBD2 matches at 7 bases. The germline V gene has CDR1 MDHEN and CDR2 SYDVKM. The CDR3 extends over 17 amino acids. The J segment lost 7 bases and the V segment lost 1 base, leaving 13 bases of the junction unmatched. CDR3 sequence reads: CASSLSEGLSTVNEQFF. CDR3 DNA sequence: TGTGCCAGCAGTTTATCAGAGGGACTAAGTACGGTAAATGAGCAGTTCTTC.